The clone carrying this T cell receptor beta chain has a handful of counts. The antigen is unknown. The data belong to a study of cytomegalovirus exposure and HLA in healthy donors. At the level of the study: Within the Caucasian-associated ancestry cluster were 65% to 85% of the roughly 400 genotyped donors. Study-wide results and limits: Roughly even sequencing depth across donors was the assumption behind the presence/absence analyses.

Each donor was healthy, and each was a bone marrow donor. Primers: 60 Vbeta forward and 13 Jbeta reverse. Only in-frame clones appear in the TCRdb table, and some are missing; sequencing was by immunoSEQ multiplex PCR. The sample yields 110,000 or so clones, under 80% seen once. The receptor's source is a woman in her 40s in good health and CMV-seropositive. Sequencing was carried out using PBMCs.

Here the CDR3 reads CASSVQGLGTEAFF. CDR3 nucleotides: TGCGCCAGCAGCGTACAGGGTCTTGGGACTGAAGCTTTCTTT. This rearrangement joins TRBV5-1 to TRBJ1-1; weak D call: TRBD1 (6 bases). V gave up 4 bases and J gave up 5 bases, with 15 bases separating them. This CDR3 is 14 amino acids long. Germline CDR1 is SGHRS and CDR2 is YFSETQ.